This T cell receptor beta chain was obtained from a study of shared clonotypes between healthy human individuals. At the level of the study: Sampling drew on donors who were a couple of women and a few men aged 18 to 49.

Findings and limits, study-wide: A small donor pool kept down the genetic and exposure-history diversity that was represented.

Authors' methods: Junction-only sequences without quality scores were provided by ImmunoSEQ, so filtering was different. The repertoire was sequenced with immunoSEQ multiplex PCR; TCRdb's copy has only in-frame clones and lacks some. D and trimming were read from the DNA, whereas the V and J calls and clone size are those reported in that table. The sample includes approximately 470,000 clones, almost 80% of them seen just once. Turning to this clone: The antigen is undetermined.

Sequences were obtained from PBMCs. This TCR came from a woman in her thirties or forties in good health. Some clones in this sample may be carry-over from other donors' samples.

CDR3 DNA: TGTGCCAGCAAGTACCAAGAGACCCAGTACTTC. It specifies CASKYQETQYF. V is TRBV2 and J is TRBJ2-5; no clear D gene. The CDR3 extends over 11 amino acids. Germline V CDR1 and CDR2: SNHLY, FYNNEI. V was pared by 7 bases and J by 0 bases, with 3 bases between. Based on the CDR3 plus reference TRBV2 and TRBJ2-5, the full variable domain is EPEVTQTPSHQVTQMGQEVILRCVPISNHLYFYWYRQILGQKVEFLVSFYNNEISEKSEIFDDQFSVERPDGSNFTLKIRSTKLEDSAMYFCASKYQETQYFGPGTRLLVL.